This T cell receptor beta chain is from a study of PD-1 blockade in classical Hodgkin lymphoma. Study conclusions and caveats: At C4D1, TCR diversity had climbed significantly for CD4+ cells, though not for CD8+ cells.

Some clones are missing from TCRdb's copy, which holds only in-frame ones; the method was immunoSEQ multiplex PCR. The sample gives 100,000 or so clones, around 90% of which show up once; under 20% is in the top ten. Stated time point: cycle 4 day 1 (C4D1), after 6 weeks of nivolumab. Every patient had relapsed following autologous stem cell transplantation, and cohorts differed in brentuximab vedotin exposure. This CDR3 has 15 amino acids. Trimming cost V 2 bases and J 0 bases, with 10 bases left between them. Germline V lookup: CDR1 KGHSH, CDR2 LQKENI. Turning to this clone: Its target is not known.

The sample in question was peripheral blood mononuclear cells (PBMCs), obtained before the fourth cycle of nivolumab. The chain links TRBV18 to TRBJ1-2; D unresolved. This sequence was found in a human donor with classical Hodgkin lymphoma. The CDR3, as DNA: TGTGCCAGCTCACCAGATGAGGTATCTAACTATGGCTACACCTTC. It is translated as CASSPDEVSNYGYTF.